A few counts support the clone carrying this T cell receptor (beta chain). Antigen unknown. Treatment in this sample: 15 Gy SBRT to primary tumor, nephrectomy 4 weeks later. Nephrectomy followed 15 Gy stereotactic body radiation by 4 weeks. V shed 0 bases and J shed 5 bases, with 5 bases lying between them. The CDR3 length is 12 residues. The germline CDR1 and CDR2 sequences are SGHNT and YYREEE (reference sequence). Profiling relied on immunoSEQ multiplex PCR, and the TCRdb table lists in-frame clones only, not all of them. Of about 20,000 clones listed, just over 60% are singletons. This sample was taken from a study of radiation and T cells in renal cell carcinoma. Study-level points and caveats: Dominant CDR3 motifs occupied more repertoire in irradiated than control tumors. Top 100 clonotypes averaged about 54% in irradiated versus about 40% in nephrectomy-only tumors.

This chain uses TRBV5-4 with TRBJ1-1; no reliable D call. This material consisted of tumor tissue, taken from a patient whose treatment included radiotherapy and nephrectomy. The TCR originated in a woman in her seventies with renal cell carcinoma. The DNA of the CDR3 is TGTGCCAGCAGCTTGGAAAGGACTGAAGCTTTCTTT. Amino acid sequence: CASSLERTEAFF.